The table lists the clone carrying this T cell receptor (beta chain) with a count of one. What it binds is unknown. The data were obtained in a study of identifying expanded T cells in peripheral blood. Study conclusions and caveats: Two-week clone count variance significantly increased as total template count grew.

Repertoires were generated with immunoSEQ multiplex PCR, while TCRdb's copy carries only in-frame clones and drops some. The sample lists 81,000 or so clones, around 84% seen once, with around 20% in the top ten. Per the germline V gene, CDR1 is MDHEN and CDR2 is SYDVKM. V shed 6 bases, J shed 3 bases, and the junction held 7 bases outside the gene matches. The CDR3 has 15 residues. This TCR derives from a person between 18 and 75 years old in good health. The V call is TRBV28, the J call TRBJ2-1, with TRBD1 identical over 8 bases. Specimen: blood. CDR3 sequence (DNA): TGTGCCAGCAGACCGACAGGGGAGGTCTACAATGAGCAGTTCTTC. It encodes CASRPTGEVYNEQFF.